Below, one T cell receptor (beta chain) is given with its context. Clones were sequenced by immunoSEQ multiplex PCR, and TCRdb holds only the in-frame ones, with some missing. This sample carries some 10,000 clones, 86% of them seen once, and the ten largest clones take about 10%. This entry is derived from a study of blood T cell dynamics during melanoma immunotherapy. Between the trimmed V and J ends, which lost 2 bases and 9 bases, there was a span of 21 bases. This CDR3 region has 16 residues. In germline, CDR1 is SGHRS, CDR2 YFSETQ. Time point noted: pre-treatment baseline. The sequence was collected from a human donor with melanoma. The input for sequencing was blood, taken from a patient treated with checkpoint blockade. This chain links TRBV5-1 with TRBJ2-4, with D maybe TRBD1 (7 bases). CDR3 nucleotides: TGCGCCAGCAGCTTTTCCGCCCAGGGGGGAAGGGGCATTCAGTACTTC. Its translation: CASSFSAQGGRGIQYF.